Below, 6 T cell receptor beta chains from the same sample are listed, as sequenced in a study of shared clonotypes between healthy human individuals. TCRdb's table, derived via immunoSEQ multiplex PCR, lists solely in-frame clones and lacks some. The sample lists about 490,000 clones, about 82% occurring once. The sequencing input was PBMCs. Receptors originate from a woman in her 40s in good health. Some clones in this sample may be carry-over from other donors' samples.

DNA for the CDR3: TGTGCCAGCAGTTACATCCTTGGGGCCCCAGGAGAGCAGTACTTC. It codes for CASSYILGAPGEQYF. The chain joins TRBV6-5 to TRBJ2-5; D is perhaps TRBD1 (5 bases). Looked up from germline, CDR1 is MNHEY and CDR2 is SVGAGI. The ends were cut back, 2 bases at V and 11 bases at J, with 21 bases in the middle. CDR3 length: 15 amino acids.

This clone was recorded once. The chain carries TRBV10-2 and TRBJ1-2; weak D call: TRBD1 (5 bases). V was cut by 6 bases and J by 2 bases, with 10 bases left in between. Germline CDR1 and CDR2: WSHSY and SAAADI. The CDR3 sequence is 13 residues long. Here the CDR3 reads CASSTGTNYGYTF. CDR3 DNA sequence: TGCGCCAGCAGCACCGGGACCAACTATGGCTACACCTTC.

The chain uses TRBV19 and TRBJ2-1; TRBD2 matches at 11 bases. From germline, CDR1 is LNHDA and CDR2 SQIVND (reference sequence). The CDR3 is made up of 17 amino acids. Losses at the gene ends were 5 bases for V and 9 bases for J; bases not matched to a gene: 15. In DNA, the CDR3 is TGTGCCAGTAGTCCCGCATATCTAGCGGGAGGAATGGGTGAGCAGTTCTTC. Translated: CASSPAYLAGGMGEQFF. Full variable domain (remainder filled in from reference TRBV19 and TRBJ2-1): DGGITQSPKYLFRKEGQNVTLSCEQNLNHDAMYWYRQDPGQGLRLIYYSQIVNDFQKGDIAEGYSVSREKKESFPLTVTSAQKNPTAFYLCASSPAYLAGGMGEQFFGPGTRLTVL.

This clone showed up just once. The rearrangement uses TRBV4-3 and TRBJ2-1; no reliable D call. The CDR3 is 13 residues long. V shed 0 bases and J shed 3 bases, with 3 bases lying between them. CDR1 LGHNA and CDR2 YSLEER come from the germline V gene. As DNA, the CDR3 is TGCGCCAGCAGCCAAGATGTCTACAATGAGCAGTTCTTC. It specifies CASSQDVYNEQFF.

Concerning this clone: A single base is all that separates this from a far larger clone, so a read error is likely. Other DNA sequences in the same sample also yield this CDR3. This chain links TRBV30 with TRBJ1-1; D is unclear. This CDR3 region has 13 residues. Germline values: CDR1 GTSNPN, CDR2 SVGIG (reference sequence). The CDR3 nucleotides read TGTGCCTGGAATCGGGATTTGTACACTGAAGCTTTCTTC. It is translated as CAWNRDLYTEAFF.

V usage is TRBV13 and J usage is TRBJ2-3; D unresolved. This CDR3 is 14 amino acids long. Germline CDR1 and CDR2: PRHDT and FYEKMQ (reference sequence). V lost 2 bases and J 4 bases, leaving 10 bases between the germline ends. For the CDR3, the DNA is TGTGCCAGCAGCTTAAGAGCTCACGCAGATACGCAGTATTTT. This gives the protein CASSLRAHADTQYF.